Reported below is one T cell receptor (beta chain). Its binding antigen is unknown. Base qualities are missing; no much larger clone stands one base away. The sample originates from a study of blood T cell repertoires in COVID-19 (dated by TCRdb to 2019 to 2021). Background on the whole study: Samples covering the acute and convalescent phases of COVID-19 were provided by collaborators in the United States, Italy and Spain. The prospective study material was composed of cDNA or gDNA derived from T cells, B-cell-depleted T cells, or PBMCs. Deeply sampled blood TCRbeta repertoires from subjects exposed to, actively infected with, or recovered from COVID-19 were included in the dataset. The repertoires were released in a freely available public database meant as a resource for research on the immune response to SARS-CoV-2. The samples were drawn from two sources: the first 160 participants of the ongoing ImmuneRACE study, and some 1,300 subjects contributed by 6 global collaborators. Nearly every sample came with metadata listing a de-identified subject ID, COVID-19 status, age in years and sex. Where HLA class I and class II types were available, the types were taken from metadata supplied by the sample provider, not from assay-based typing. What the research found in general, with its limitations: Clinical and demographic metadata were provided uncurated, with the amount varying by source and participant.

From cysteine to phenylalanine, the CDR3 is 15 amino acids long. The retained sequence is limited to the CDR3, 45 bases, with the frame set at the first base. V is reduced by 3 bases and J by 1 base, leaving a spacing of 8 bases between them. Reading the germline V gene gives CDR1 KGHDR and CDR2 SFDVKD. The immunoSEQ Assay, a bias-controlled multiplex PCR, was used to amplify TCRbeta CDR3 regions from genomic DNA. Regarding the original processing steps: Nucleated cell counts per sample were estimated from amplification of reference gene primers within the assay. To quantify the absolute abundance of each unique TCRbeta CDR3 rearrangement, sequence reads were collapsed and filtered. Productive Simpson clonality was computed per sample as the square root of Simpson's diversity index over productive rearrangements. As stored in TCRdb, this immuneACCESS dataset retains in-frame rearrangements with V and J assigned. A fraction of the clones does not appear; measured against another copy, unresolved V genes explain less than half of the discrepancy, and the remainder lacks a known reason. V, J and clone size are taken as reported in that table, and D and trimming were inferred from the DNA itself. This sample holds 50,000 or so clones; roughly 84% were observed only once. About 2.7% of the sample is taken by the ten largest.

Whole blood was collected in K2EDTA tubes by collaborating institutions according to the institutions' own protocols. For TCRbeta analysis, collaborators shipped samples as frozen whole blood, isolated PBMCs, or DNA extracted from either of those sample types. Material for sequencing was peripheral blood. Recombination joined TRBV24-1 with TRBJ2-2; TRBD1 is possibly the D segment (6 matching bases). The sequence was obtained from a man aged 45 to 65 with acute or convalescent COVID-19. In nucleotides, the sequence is TGTGCCACCAGTGATCGGACAGAGAACACCGGGGAGCTGTTTTTT. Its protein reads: CATSDRTENTGELFF.